This T cell receptor (beta chain) is from a study of blood T cell repertoires in COVID-19. It was within 2 weeks before study entry that exposed participants met a COVID-19 case. This clone was seen only once. Only in-frame clones appear in the TCRdb table, and some are missing; sequencing was by immunoSEQ multiplex PCR. The table has under 400,000 clones, 85% to 90% seen once. Sequenced sample: PBMCs or T cells enriched from blood (not recorded which). This TCR derives from a woman in her twenties or thirties who had been exposed to COVID-19.

CDR3 protein: CASRATGGVQETQYF. DNA of the CDR3: TGTGCCAGCAGGGCCACAGGGGGAGTACAAGAGACCCAGTACTTC. This chain links TRBV5-6 with TRBJ2-5; TRBD1 agrees at 8 bases. The CDR3 extends over 15 amino acids. Germline CDR1 is SGHDT and CDR2 is YYEEEE. V lost 5 bases and J lost 2; bases outside the gene matches: 8.